This T cell receptor beta chain was identified during a study of blood T cell repertoires in COVID-19. Turning to the study itself: The United States, Italy and Spain provided the acute and convalescent COVID-19 samples. PBMCs, B-cell-depleted T cells, or T cells provided the cDNA or gDNA that made up the material.

This CDR3 region has 16 residues. Germline CDR1 SGHRS, CDR2 YFSETQ. J gave up 4 bases and V 1 base, and 8 bases lay outside the gene matches. How the authors handled the data: Quantification of nucleated cells was approximated via reference gene primer amplification. Assay: immunoSEQ multiplex PCR; the TCRdb copy retains only in-frame clones and omits some. V and J calls and clone size are copied from that table; D and trimming were computed from the DNA. In the table there are around 180,000 clones, 89% of which are singletons. Study members were between roughly 18 and 100 years old and lived in some 22 US regions.

Sample: PBMCs or T cells enriched from blood (not recorded which). The rearrangement joins TRBV5-1 to TRBJ1-3, with 7 bases matching TRBD1. This receptor was identified in a woman aged 40 to 50 with acute COVID-19. The CDR3 spells CASSLSRTGTGNTIYF. In DNA form, the CDR3 reads TGCGCCAGCAGCTTGTCGAGGACAGGCACCGGAAACACCATATATTTT.